The 13 T cell receptor beta chains below come from one sample, sequenced in a study of cytomegalovirus exposure and HLA in healthy donors. PCR primers comprised 60 Vbeta and 13 Jbeta primers. Using immunoSEQ multiplex PCR, the repertoire was profiled, and TCRdb retains in-frame clones only, with some absent. This sample has 150,000 to 200,000 clones, with around nine tenths found just once. Input material: PBMCs. Receptors were obtained from a woman aged 18 to 35 in good health and CMV-seronegative.

This clone was picked up one time. V and J are TRBV9 and TRBJ1-3; TRBD1 matches 7 bases. The V gene end was trimmed by 0 bases and the J gene end by 3 bases; junction bases not matched to a gene: 6. The germline gives CDR1 SGDLS, CDR2 YYNGEE. This CDR3 has 16 residues. CDR3 in DNA: TGTGCCAGCAGCGTAGGAGGACAGGCCTTTGGAAACACCATATATTTT. It yields the protein CASSVGGQAFGNTIYF. Drawing the rest from reference TRBV9 and TRBJ1-3, the complete variable domain is DSGVTQTPKHLITATGQRVTLRCSPRSGDLSVYWYQQSLDQGLQFLIQYYNGEERAKGNILERFSAQQFPDLHSELNLSSLELGDSALYFCASSVGGQAFGNTIYFGEGSWLTVV.

The chain has TRBV12-5 and TRBJ1-2; the D gene is possibly TRBD1 (6 bases). V was trimmed by 6 bases and J by 0 bases, leaving 29 bases between them. The CDR3 runs 20 residues. CDR1 and CDR2 from the germline V gene are LGHNT and FRNRAP. CDR3 DNA sequence: TGTGCTAGTGGGCCGGCACAGGGCTTAGGTTTGGCGAATGCTAACTATGGCTACACCTTC. Amino acids: CASGPAQGLGLANANYGYTF.

The CDR3 spells CASSPGVGAEKLFF. CDR3 nucleotide sequence: TGTGCCAGCAGCCCGGGAGTTGGTGCTGAAAAACTGTTTTTT. The rearrangement links TRBV5-6 to TRBJ1-4; D ambiguous. The CDR3 runs 14 residues. Germline V gene data show CDR1 as SGHDT and CDR2 as YYEEEE. The V end was cut by 4 bases, the J end by 7 bases, with 14 bases between.

V and J are TRBV15 and TRBJ2-5; 10 bases match TRBD2. CDR3 length equals 20 residues. V trimming: 1 base; J trimming: 3 bases; junction bases outside the gene matches: 17. Germline-derived CDR1 and CDR2 are LNHNV and YYDKDF (reference sequence). CDR3: CATSRVGLAGVPLGEETQYF. The CDR3 region has the DNA TGTGCCACCAGCAGAGTCGGCCTAGCGGGGGTTCCCCTAGGGGAAGAGACCCAGTACTTC.

This rearrangement joins TRBV5-5 to TRBJ2-5, with a tentative D call TRBD2 (6 bases). CDR3 size: 16 residues. Trimming shortened V by 0 bases and J by 2 bases, and 14 bases separated the two germline ends. Looked up from germline, CDR1 is SGHKS and CDR2 is YYEKEE (reference sequence). CDR3 in DNA: TGTGCCAGCAGCTTGGTGTTAAGGACTATTCAAGAGACCCAGTACTTC. Translated, it gives CASSLVLRTIQETQYF.

The chain combines TRBV5-4 with TRBJ2-3, with 13 bases lining up with TRBD2. Germline V lookup: CDR1 SGHNT, CDR2 YYREEE (reference sequence). CDR3 length: 16 amino acids. With V trimmed by 3 bases and J by 3 bases, 4 bases remained unmatched. CDR3: CASSSRTSGGTDTQYF. CDR3 nucleotide sequence: TGTGCCAGCAGCTCCAGGACTAGCGGGGGAACAGATACGCAGTATTTT.

This clone turned up a few times. The chain recombines TRBV7-6 with TRBJ2-6; D is unresolved. In germline, CDR1 is SGHVS, CDR2 FNYEAQ. This CDR3 is built from 16 residues. Trimming removed 1 base at V and 0 bases at J, with 7 bases between. Written as DNA, the CDR3 is TGTGCCAGCAGCTTAGAGCACTTCTCTGGGGCCAACGTCCTGACTTTC. Translated, it gives CASSLEHFSGANVLTF.

This chain uses TRBV6-1 with TRBJ2-7; D unclear. The V gene's germline CDR1 is MNHNS and CDR2 SASEGT. This CDR3 has 11 amino acids. Deletions cut 7 bases from V and 2 bases from J, with 6 bases between. This CDR3 reads CASKETYEQYF. CDR3 sequence (DNA): TGTGCCAGCAAGGAGACCTACGAGCAGTACTTC.

The CDR3 DNA follows: TGTGCCAGCAGCTCCGCGGGGACAGGGTTGGGTCAGCCCCAGCATTTT. Protein product: CASSSAGTGLGQPQHF. The chain carries TRBV6-6 and TRBJ1-5; 9 bases align to TRBD1. CDR1 MNHNY and CDR2 SVGAGI come from the germline V gene (reference sequence). The CDR3 is made up of 16 amino acids. V gave up 6 bases and J gave up 6 bases; unmatched junction bases: 12.

In this sample, this clone turned up a few times. An end of the junction does not agree with germline; a read error may underlie this. This chain connects TRBV10-3 to TRBJ2-1; 7 bases map to TRBD2. The CDR3 has 12 amino acids. Germline-derived CDR1 and CDR2 are ENHRY and SYGVKD. The CDR3 sequence: CAISTPAGTTVF. DNA for the CDR3: TGTGCCATCAGTACTCCCGCCGGGACTACGGTCTTC.

The DNA of the CDR3 is TGTGCCAGCAGCTTGGACAGGGGGCCTCAGCCCCAGCATTTT. Protein product: CASSLDRGPQPQHF. The chain couples TRBV7-2 to TRBJ1-5; 11 bases are a match to TRBD1. After removal of 3 bases from V and 6 bases from J, the junction contained 1 base not matched to a gene. The CDR3 totals 14 residues. From germline, CDR1 is SGHTA and CDR2 FQGNSA.

The genes are TRBV28 and TRBJ1-2, with D maybe TRBD1 (5 bases). Germline lookup yields CDR1 MDHEN and CDR2 SYDVKM. Between the trimmed V and J ends, which lost 5 bases and 8 bases, there was a span of 15 bases. The CDR3 totals 13 residues. Here the CDR3 DNA reads TGTGCCAGCAGTGTTGGCAGGGCATACGGCTACACCTTC. This sequence encodes CASSVGRAYGYTF.

The rearrangement uses TRBV27 and TRBJ2-1; 7 bases align to TRBD2. V lost 6 bases to trimming and J lost 1 base; unmatched junction nucleotides: 12. There are 17 residues in the CDR3. The germline V gene has CDR1 MNHEY and CDR2 SMNVEV (reference sequence). CDR3 sequence reads: CASSPRLAALSYNEQFF. CDR3 in DNA: TGTGCCAGCAGCCCAAGGCTAGCGGCCCTTTCCTACAATGAGCAGTTCTTC.